This TCR beta chain was identified during a study of beta chain features in type 1 diabetes. This CDR3 region has 15 residues. Germline assignment: CDR1 SGHNT and CDR2 YYREEE (reference sequence). V was pared by 6 bases and J by 2 bases, with 17 bases between. The whole isolated RNA underwent reverse transcription, so sequencing captured expressed TCRB transcripts. The assay was immunoSEQ multiplex PCR, and TCRdb's table has in-frame clones only and misses some. The profile shows some 500,000 clones, 10% to 12% of them singletons. The chain carries TRBV5-4 and TRBJ1-1; D perhaps matches TRBD1 (6 bases). Source material: naive CD4+ T cells from blood. This TCR came from a woman under 30 in good health. The CDR3 region is CASTRGGRENTEAFF. The DNA for the CDR3 is TGTGCCAGCACCCGGGGGGGCAGGGAAAACACTGAAGCTTTCTTT.